The entry below gives a single T cell receptor (beta chain) sequence along with its context. One junction end does not reproduce the germline sequence, and a read error may be involved. This specimen belongs to a study of cytomegalovirus exposure and HLA in healthy donors. CDR3 size: 12 residues. From germline, CDR1 is LNHDA and CDR2 SQIVND (reference sequence). Primers included in the PCR were 60 Vbeta and 13 Jbeta primers. The data were produced by immunoSEQ multiplex PCR, yet TCRdb's version contains in-frame clones alone and is incomplete. The sample lists about 120,000 clones; more than 60% were seen once.

Sequencing input: PBMCs. The TCR originated in a man in his thirties or forties in good health and CMV-seropositive. V is TRBV19 and J is TRBJ2-7, with 10 bases fitting TRBD1. The CDR3 loop reads CASGRDRGVLHF. In DNA, the CDR3 is TGTGCCAGTGGCCGGGACAGGGGTGTCCTGCACTTC.